This TCR beta chain was retrieved from a study of T-cell reconstitution after alpha-beta-depleted transplantation in children. The CDR3 is 11 amino acids. CDR1 and CDR2 (germline): DFQATT, SNEGSKA (reference sequence). The V end was cut by 4 bases, the J end by 5 bases, with 6 bases between. Unique molecular identifiers were built into the TCRbeta library. MiXCR, run by TCRdb on the PCR reads, gives a single entry per CDR3 protein. The repertoire holds more than 550,000 distinct CDR3 sequences, with under 12% as singletons. This clonotype was seen a few times. Sequenced here: PBMCs from the stem cell graft donor, sampled from the stem cell graft. V usage is TRBV20-1 and J usage is TRBJ2-1; no definite D call. The TCR sequence derives from a human donor who donated a stem cell graft to a child with acute myeloid leukemia. CDR3 in amino acids: CSATRDNEQFF. CDR3 nucleotides: TGCAGTGCTACCAGAGACAATGAGCAGTTCTTC.